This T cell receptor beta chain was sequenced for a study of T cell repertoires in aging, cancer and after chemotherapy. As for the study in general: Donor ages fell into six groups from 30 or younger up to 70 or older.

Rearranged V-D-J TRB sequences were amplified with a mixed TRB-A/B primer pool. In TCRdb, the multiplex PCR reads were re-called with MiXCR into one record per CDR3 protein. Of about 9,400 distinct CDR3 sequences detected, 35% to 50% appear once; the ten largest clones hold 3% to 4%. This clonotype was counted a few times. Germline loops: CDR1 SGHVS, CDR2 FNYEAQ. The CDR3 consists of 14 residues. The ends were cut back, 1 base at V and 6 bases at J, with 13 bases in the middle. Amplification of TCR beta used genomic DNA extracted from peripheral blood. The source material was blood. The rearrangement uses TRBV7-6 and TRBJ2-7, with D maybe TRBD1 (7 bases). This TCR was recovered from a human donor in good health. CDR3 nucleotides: TGTGCCAGCAGCTTAGTCGCAGGGGGAGGCGAGCAGTACTTC. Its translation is CASSLVAGGGEQYF.